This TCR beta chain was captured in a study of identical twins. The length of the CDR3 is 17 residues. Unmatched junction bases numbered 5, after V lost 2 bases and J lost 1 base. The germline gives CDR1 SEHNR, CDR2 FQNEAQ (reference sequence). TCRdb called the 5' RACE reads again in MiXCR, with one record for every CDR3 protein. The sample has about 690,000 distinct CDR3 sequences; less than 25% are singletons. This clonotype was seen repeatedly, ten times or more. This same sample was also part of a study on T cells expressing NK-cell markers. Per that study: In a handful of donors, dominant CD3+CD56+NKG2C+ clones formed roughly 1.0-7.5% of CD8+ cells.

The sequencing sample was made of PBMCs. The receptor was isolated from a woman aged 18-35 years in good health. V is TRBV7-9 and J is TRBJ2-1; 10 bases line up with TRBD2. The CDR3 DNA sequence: TGTGCCAGCAGCTTACCAGCGACTAGCGGGTCCTACAATGAGCAGTTCTTC. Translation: CASSLPATSGSYNEQFF.